One and the same sample provided the 14 T cell receptor beta chains below, sequenced in a study of T cell responses to AZD1222 COVID-19 vaccine. Measured with immunoSEQ multiplex PCR; TCRdb has only the in-frame clones, and not every one. In the table there are about 100,000 clones, around 89% of which are singletons. The material was peripheral blood, obtained on day 0 of AZD1222 vaccination. These TCRs come from an adult in good health.

The rearrangement uses TRBV7-2 and TRBJ1-2; D gene ambiguous. The V gene's germline CDR1 is SGHTA and CDR2 FQGNSA. Deletions cut 3 bases from V and 7 bases from J, with 15 bases between. The CDR3 totals 14 residues. Here the CDR3 reads CASSLQPVLGGYTF. The CDR3 DNA reads TGTGCCAGCAGCTTGCAACCGGTTTTGGGTGGCTACACCTTC.

The rearrangement links TRBV7-9 to TRBJ2-5, with D possibly being TRBD1 (5 bases). The CDR3 has 12 amino acids. V lost 2 bases and J lost 7, with 8 bases in between. Germline CDR1 SEHNR, CDR2 FQNEAQ (reference sequence). The CDR3 sequence is CASSLLGATQYF. In DNA form, the CDR3 reads TGTGCCAGCAGCTTATTAGGGGCGACCCAGTACTTC.

V usage is TRBV27 and J usage is TRBJ2-2; TRBD1 matches 10 bases. CDR3 length: 16 amino acids. From germline, CDR1 is MNHEY and CDR2 SMNVEV (reference sequence). The junction had 9 bases not matched to a gene; V was cut back by 5 bases and J by 6 bases. The CDR3 nucleotides read TGTGCCAGCAGTCCGACAGGGGGCGAATGGGCCGGGGAGCTGTTTTTT. Translation gives CASSPTGGEWAGELFF.

This clone turned up a few times. The chain employs TRBV30 and TRBJ1-4; D is unclear. Germline-derived CDR1 and CDR2 are GTSNPN and SVGIG (reference sequence). V was clipped by 2 bases and J by 8 bases, with 15 bases between them. The CDR3 is made up of 14 amino acids. DNA for the CDR3: TGTGCCTGGAGTTCCGGGGAGGGTTGGGAAAAACTGTTTTTT. It codes for CAWSSGEGWEKLFF.

This chain uses TRBV7-2 with TRBJ1-2; D not resolved. This CDR3 is 14 amino acids long. Between the trimmed V and J ends, which lost 2 bases and 0 bases, there was a span of 7 bases. The germline V gene encodes CDR1 SGHTA and CDR2 FQGNSA. CDR3 loop: CASSLRGSNYGYTF. The DNA of the CDR3 is TGTGCCAGCAGCTTACGGGGTTCTAACTATGGCTACACCTTC. The variable domain in full, with the rest retrieved from reference TRBV7-2 and TRBJ1-2, is GAGVSQSPSNKVTEKGKDVELRCDPISGHTALYWYRQSLGQGLEFLIYFQGNSAPDKSGLPSDRFSAERTGGSVSTLTIQRTQQEDSAVYLCASSLRGSNYGYTFGSGTRLTVV.

V gene TRBV21-1 combines with J gene TRBJ2-1; TRBD1 reflects the table's D call only, with no check against the DNA. TRBV21-1 is classified as a pseudogene. The CDR3 contains 12 residues. Written as DNA, the CDR3 is TGTGCCAGACGGACAGAGGACAATGAGCAGTTCTTC. This sequence encodes CARRTEDNEQFF.

The chain carries TRBV11-1 and TRBJ1-1; no reliable D call. Germline V CDR1 and CDR2: SGHAT, FQDESV (reference sequence). The CDR3 totals 13 residues. Trimming removed 1 base at V and 5 bases at J, with 8 bases between. CDR3 region: CASSLGRGTEAFF. CDR3 sequence (DNA): TGTGCCAGCAGCTTAGGGCGAGGGACTGAAGCTTTCTTT. The full variable domain, with the rest looked up from reference TRBV11-1 and TRBJ1-1, is EAEVAQSPRYKITEKSQAVAFWCDPISGHATLYWYRQILGQGPELLVQFQDESVVDDSQLPKDRFSAERLKGVDSTLKIQPAELGDSAMYLCASSLGRGTEAFFGQGTRLTVV.

The V call is TRBV6-4, the J call TRBJ2-2; TRBD2 matches 7 bases. Unmatched junction bases numbered 5, after V lost 0 bases and J lost 4 bases. Germline V gene sequence: CDR1 MRHNA, CDR2 SNTAGT. The CDR3 length is 16 residues. The CDR3 DNA is TGTGCCAGCAGTGACTCGGGGCGGGAGTTCACCGGGGAGCTGTTTTTT. Its translation is CASSDSGREFTGELFF.

The genes are TRBV10-1 and TRBJ2-1; 11 bases are a match to TRBD1. V was clipped by 0 bases and J by 4 bases; unmatched bases: 2. This CDR3 has 16 residues. The germline V gene has CDR1 WNHNN and CDR2 SYGVQD (reference sequence). The CDR3 here is CASSESGTGGYNEQFF. CDR3 nucleotide sequence: TGCGCCAGCAGTGAGTCGGGGACAGGGGGGTACAATGAGCAGTTCTTC.

The table lists this clone with a count of one. This chain uses TRBV28 with TRBJ2-2; 7 bases are shared with TRBD1. Per germline, CDR1 MDHEN and CDR2 SYDVKM. CDR3 length: 17 amino acids. The J segment lost 3 bases and the V segment lost 2 bases, leaving 9 bases of the junction unmatched. Here the CDR3 reads CASSLPHHTGDTGELFF. As DNA, the CDR3 is TGTGCCAGCAGTTTACCCCACCACACAGGGGACACCGGGGAGCTGTTTTTT.

This chain links TRBV11-2 with TRBJ2-2; 12 bases map to TRBD2. CDR3 size: 18 residues. With V trimmed by 1 base and J by 6 bases, 9 bases remained unmatched. Germline lookup yields CDR1 SGHAT and CDR2 FQNNGV. The CDR3 DNA follows: TGTGCCAGCAGCTTAGGCCCCTCGACTAGCGGGAGTTCCGGGGAGCTGTTTTTT. Encoded protein: CASSLGPSTSGSSGELFF.

The rearrangement links TRBV27 to TRBJ1-5; 7 positions match TRBD1. The ends lost 7 bases at V and 4 bases at J; junction bases unmatched: 4. CDR1 MNHEY and CDR2 SMNVEV come from the germline V gene (reference sequence). This CDR3 spans 13 amino acids. The CDR3 protein is CASTTGLNQPQHF. CDR3 in DNA: TGTGCCAGCACGACAGGGTTAAATCAGCCCCAGCATTTT.

This chain uses TRBV4-1 with TRBJ2-3; 12 nucleotides agree with TRBD2. Looked up from germline, CDR1 is MGHRA and CDR2 is YSYEKL. This CDR3 has 18 residues. V trimming: 5 bases; J trimming: 8 bases; junction bases outside the gene matches: 17. CDR3 sequence: CASSNLAGTSGSPGTQYF. CDR3 DNA sequence: TGCGCCAGCAGCAACCTGGCCGGGACTAGCGGGTCCCCGGGTACGCAGTATTTT.

This chain joins TRBV5-4 and TRBJ2-7; D is unresolved. Trimming removed 0 bases from V and 0 bases from J, with 7 bases in between. Germline loops: CDR1 SGHNT, CDR2 YYREEE (reference sequence). This CDR3 has 14 amino acids. CDR3 in amino acids: CASSLARSSYEQYF. The CDR3 nucleotides read TGTGCCAGCAGCTTGGCACGGTCCTCCTACGAGCAGTACTTC.